The entry below gives a single T cell receptor (beta chain) sequence along with its context. These data come from a study of T cell changes during pregnancy in multiple sclerosis. The CDR3 has 14 amino acids. Germline V gene lookup returns CDR1 SEHNR and CDR2 FQNEAQ (reference sequence). The V gene lost 9 bases and the J gene lost 3 bases, with 14 bases spanning the gap. TCRdb's copy holds only in-frame clones and misses some; the assay was immunoSEQ multiplex PCR. The repertoire holds approximately 71,000 clones, with roughly 89% as singletons. V usage is TRBV7-9 and J usage is TRBJ2-2; D is uncertain. The source of this sequence is a female donor with multiple sclerosis, enrolled in a pregnancy study. This specimen was peripheral blood, taken in the second trimester of pregnancy. The CDR3 protein is CARNDPRYTGELFF. The CDR3 DNA sequence: TGTGCCAGGAATGACCCCAGGTACACCGGGGAGCTGTTTTTT.